The 17 T cell receptor beta chains reported below all come from one sample, sequenced in a study of T-cell reconstitution after alpha-beta-depleted transplantation in children (dated by TCRdb to the mid-2010s). The treatment or condition tag for this specimen amounts to: allogeneic hematopoietic cell transplantation with graft depleted of TCRalphabeta T cells and CD19 B cells. The receptor library was made with PCR. The sequencer was an Illumina HiSeq 2500. TCR libraries were prepared with molecular barcoding, using unique molecular identifiers to normalize TCRbeta repertoire quantification. The public sequencing data were trimmed at Q25 with fastp and processed into clonotypes with MiXCR by TCRdb, which kept only in-frame beta chains. When rows share a CDR3 protein, they turn into one entry using the most common DNA and genes. This sample has 250,000 to 300,000 distinct CDR3 sequences in its table, and roughly a tenth of those were observed once. Of the sample, around 7.5% falls within the top ten clones.

Sequencing was performed on PBMCs, taken before TCRalphabeta/CD19-depleted stem cell transplant. The origin of the receptors is a boy under two years old with acute myeloid leukemia, due to receive a stem cell transplant.

On this clonotype: Given a much more abundant clone one base away, this may be a read error. The chain carries TRBV4-2 and TRBJ2-3; a weak D match, TRBD2 (5 bases). Germline V gene sequence: CDR1 LGHNA, CDR2 YNFKEQ. Trimming cost V 4 bases and J 2 bases, with 10 bases left between them. The CDR3 has 14 amino acids. The CDR3 nucleotides are TGTGCCAGCAGCCCTGCACTAGACACAGATACGCAGTATTTT. Translating it yields CASSPALDTDTQYF.

A few counts support this clonotype. The genes are TRBV7-2 and TRBJ2-7; 7 bases fit TRBD2. The CDR3 has 15 residues. From germline, CDR1 is SGHTA and CDR2 FQGNSA. V was pared by 5 bases and J by 4 bases, with 11 bases of the junction left unmatched. The CDR3 DNA reads TGTGCCAGCAGCCCTATCCTAGCGGCGTTTTACGAGCAGTACTTC. Residues: CASSPILAAFYEQYF.

CDR3 protein: CSAKEGELYTDTQYF. CDR3 bases: TGCAGTGCTAAAGAAGGCGAACTATACACAGATACGCAGTATTTT. The chain has TRBV20-1 and TRBJ2-3; D uncertain. The ends were cut back, 4 bases at V and 2 bases at J, with 16 bases in the middle. In germline, CDR1 is DFQATT, CDR2 SNEGSKA (reference sequence). The CDR3 runs to 15 residues.

The chain carries TRBV14 and TRBJ2-5; the match to TRBD2 covers 13 bases. V shed 5 bases and J 1 base; nucleotides not matched to a gene: 4. This CDR3 comprises 16 residues. The germline gives CDR1 SGHDN, CDR2 FVKESK. DNA for the CDR3: TGTGCCAGCAGCAGGGGACTAGCGGGGTTCCAAGAGACCCAGTACTTC. As protein: CASSRGLAGFQETQYF.

This clonotype showed up many times. The rearrangement joins TRBV20-1 to TRBJ1-1, with 7 bases aligning to TRBD1. The CDR3 sequence is 16 residues long. Germline V gene sequence: CDR1 DFQATT, CDR2 SNEGSKA (reference sequence). The trim removed 6 bases at V and 3 bases at J, leaving 16 bases unmatched. The CDR3 DNA is TGCAGTGCCCGAGGGGACAGCCCAAGGGGGTACACTGAAGCTTTCTTT. Amino acids: CSARGDSPRGYTEAFF.

This clonotype was seen repeatedly, ten times or more. The chain is built from TRBV11-3 and TRBJ2-2; D is perhaps TRBD2 (5 bases). V gave up 1 base and J gave up 5 bases, with 8 bases separating them. CDR1 is SGHNT and CDR2 is YENEEA in the germline V gene. The CDR3 runs 14 residues. The CDR3 nucleotides read TGTGCCAGCAGCTTAGCAGAGGGAACCGGGGAGCTGTTTTTT. It yields the protein CASSLAEGTGELFF. The complete variable domain, with remaining parts taken from reference TRBV11-3 and TRBJ2-2, reads EAGVVQSPRYKIIEKKQPVAFWCNPISGHNTLYWYLQNLGQGPELLIRYENEEAVDDSQLPKDRFSAERLKGVDSTLKIQPAELGDSAVYLCASSLAEGTGELFFGEGSRLTVL.

Note on this clonotype: A much larger clone sits a single nucleotide away, making a read error possible. The J gene is TRBJ2-3, the V gene TRBV28; 8 nucleotides line up with TRBD1. The CDR3 covers 16 residues. Germline V gene lookup returns CDR1 MDHEN and CDR2 SYDVKM. The CDR3, as DNA: TGTGCCGGCAGTCCCCGACAGGGGTCTAGCACAGATACGCAGTATTTT. Translated, it gives CAGSPRQGSSTDTQYF. The variable domain in full, completed from reference TRBV28 and TRBJ2-3, reads DVKVTQSSRYLVKRTGEKVFLECVQDMDHENMFWYRQDPGLGLRLIYFSYDVKMKEKGDIPEGYSVSREKKERFSLILESASTNQTSMYLCAGSPRQGSSTDTQYFGPGTRLTVL.

This clonotype was seen only a few times. V gene TRBV15 combines with J gene TRBJ2-1; the match to TRBD2 covers 15 bases. The V and J ends lost 2 bases and 0 bases, in that order; junction bases with no gene match: 11. The CDR3 length is 21 residues. Per germline, CDR1 LNHNV and CDR2 YYDKDF (reference sequence). The CDR3 region is CATSRPIPGLAGGRSYNEQFF. The DNA of the CDR3 is TGTGCCACCAGCAGACCTATTCCGGGACTAGCGGGGGGCCGCTCCTACAATGAGCAGTTCTTC. The variable domain in full, with the rest retrieved from reference TRBV15 and TRBJ2-1, is DAMVIQNPRYQVTQFGKPVTLSCSQTLNHNVMYWYQQKSSQAPKLLFHYYDKDFNNEADTPDNFQSRRPNTSFCFLDIRSPGLGDTAMYLCATSRPIPGLAGGRSYNEQFFGPGTRLTVL.

A few counts support this clonotype. This chain links TRBV28 with TRBJ2-7; D not resolved. Germline V gives CDR1 MDHEN, CDR2 SYDVKM. Trimming cost V 3 bases and J 0 bases, with 15 bases left between them. CDR3 length: 16 amino acids. CDR3 region: CASSFPSAAFSYEQYF. The CDR3 coding sequence is TGTGCCAGCAGTTTTCCTTCCGCTGCCTTCTCCTACGAGCAGTACTTC.

This clonotype was recorded at least ten times. V usage is TRBV5-1 and J usage is TRBJ2-1; weak D call: TRBD2 (6 bases). CDR3 length equals 15 residues. V lost 3 bases and J 6 bases, leaving 16 bases between the germline ends. Germline-derived CDR1 and CDR2 are SGHRS and YFSETQ. This chain's CDR3 is CASSYRDWSGNEQFF. In DNA form, the CDR3 reads TGCGCCAGCAGCTACCGGGACTGGAGTGGCAATGAGCAGTTCTTC.

Ten or more counts support this clonotype. The J gene is TRBJ1-4, the V gene TRBV7-2, with D hard to call. The V and J ends lost 6 bases and 0 bases respectively, with 11 bases between them. The CDR3 extends over 15 amino acids. Germline loops: CDR1 SGHTA, CDR2 FQGNSA. DNA of the CDR3: TGTGCCAGCAGTCTCTTTATTGCAACTAATGAAAAACTGTTTTTT. Encoded protein: CASSLFIATNEKLFF.

This clonotype was found many times. As DNA, the CDR3 is TGTGCCAGCAGCTTAGCGACCGGGCTCAAAAACATTCAGTACTTC. This translates into CASSLATGLKNIQYF. The chain carries TRBV7-8 and TRBJ2-4, with D hard to call. The germline V and J ends were trimmed by 0 bases and 3 bases, with 9 bases remaining between them. The CDR3 has 15 amino acids. CDR1 and CDR2 from the germline V gene are SGHVS and FQNEAQ.

With respect to this clonotype: A much bigger clone sits one base away, suggesting this may be a read error. The chain combines TRBV11-2 with TRBJ1-4; D gene unclear. The CDR3 runs 16 residues. Germline V CDR1 and CDR2: SGHAT, FQNNGV. This CDR3 reads CASSLVQAATNEKPFF. DNA of the CDR3: TGTGCCAGCAGCTTGGTTCAGGCCGCAACTAATGAAAAACCGTTTTTT.

The genes are TRBV7-2 and TRBJ1-5, with D perhaps matching TRBD1 (6 bases). This CDR3 contains 15 residues. Germline V gene data show CDR1 as SGHTA and CDR2 as FQGNSA. Deletions cut 1 base from V and 8 bases from J, with 15 bases between. Here the CDR3 DNA reads TGTGCCAGCAGCTTAGTCCCCACAGGGACTGAGCCCCAGCATTTT. This codes for CASSLVPTGTEPQHF.

This clonotype was picked up a small number of times. V usage is TRBV2 and J usage is TRBJ2-3; 11 bases fit TRBD2. Germline V gives CDR1 SNHLY, CDR2 FYNNEI. The length of the CDR3 is 17 residues. V was clipped by 0 bases and J by 4 bases; unmatched bases: 6. CDR3 in amino acids: CASSEAPASGGPDTQYF. The CDR3 nucleotides are TGTGCCAGCAGTGAAGCGCCGGCTAGCGGGGGGCCAGATACGCAGTATTTT.

This clonotype has a count of ten or more. The J gene is TRBJ2-2, the V gene TRBV4-2, with TRBD1 matching over 7 bases. Germline lookup yields CDR1 LGHNA and CDR2 YNFKEQ. Trimming at V came to 4 bases and at J to 2 bases, leaving 10 bases not matched to a gene. The CDR3 covers 17 residues. The CDR3 DNA reads TGTGCCAGCAGCCCAGATATGACAGGGCCAAACACCGGGGAGCTGTTTTTT. It encodes CASSPDMTGPNTGELFF.

In this sample, this clonotype turned up many times. The CDR3 loop is CASSSQANTEAFF. CDR3 sequence (DNA): TGTGCCAGCAGCTCCCAGGCAAACACTGAAGCTTTCTTT. The V and J genes are TRBV7-3 and TRBJ1-1, with no clear D. The CDR3 has 13 residues. The V end was cut by 4 bases, the J end by 2 bases, with 8 bases between. Germline CDR1 and CDR2: SGHTA and FQGTGA.